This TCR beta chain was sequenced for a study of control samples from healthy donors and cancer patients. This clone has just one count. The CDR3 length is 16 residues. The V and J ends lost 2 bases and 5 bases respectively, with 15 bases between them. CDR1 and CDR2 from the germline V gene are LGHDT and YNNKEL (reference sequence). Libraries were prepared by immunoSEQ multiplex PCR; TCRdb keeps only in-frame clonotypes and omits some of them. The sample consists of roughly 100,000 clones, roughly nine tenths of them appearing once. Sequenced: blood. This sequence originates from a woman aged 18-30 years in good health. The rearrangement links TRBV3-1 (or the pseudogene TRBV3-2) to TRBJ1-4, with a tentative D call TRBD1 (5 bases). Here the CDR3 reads CASSQLHGASNEKLFF. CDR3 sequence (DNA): TGTGCCAGCAGCCAATTACACGGGGCCAGCAATGAAAAACTGTTTTTT.